The rows below give T cell receptor beta chains drawn from one sample of a study of naive and memory T cell subsets. TCRdb independently ran MiXCR on the UMI-ligation and nested PCR reads; one entry per CDR3 protein. In the table there are 80,000 or so distinct CDR3 sequences, about 10% of which are singletons. The material sequenced was naive CD8+ T cells from blood. Source of these receptors: a human donor in good health. CDR3s include the opening cysteine and the closing phenylalanine or tryptophan. Fields, in order: V gene, J gene, D gene, clone size, CDR3 protein, CDR3 DNA. The D gene is left open where the match is weak. Only part of the rows carry a size: once, few, many, or a class if the clone is expanded.

v_call: TRBV10-3
j_call: TRBJ1-4
d_call: -
clone_size: -
cdr3_aa: CAISGGQATNEKLFF
cdr3_nt: TGTGCCATCAGTGGGGGACAAGCAACTAATGAAAAACTGTTTTTT

v_call: TRBV27
j_call: TRBJ1-3
d_call: -
clone_size: few
cdr3_aa: CASSDANSGNTIYF
cdr3_nt: TGTGCCAGCAGTGATGCGAACTCTGGAAACACCATATATTTT

v_call: TRBV20-1
j_call: TRBJ2-3
d_call: -
clone_size: -
cdr3_aa: CSATDSGDTQYF
cdr3_nt: TGCAGTGCCACGGACAGCGGAGATACGCAGTATTTT

v_call: TRBV27
j_call: TRBJ2-3
d_call: -
clone_size: -
cdr3_aa: CASSLGARPDTQCF
cdr3_nt: TGTGCCAGCAGTTTAGGTGCAAGGCCAGATACGCAGTGTTTT

v_call: TRBV5-1
j_call: TRBJ1-5
d_call: -
clone_size: many
cdr3_aa: CASSLSPFNQPQHF
cdr3_nt: TGCGCCAGCAGCTTGTCCCCTTTCAATCAGCCCCAGCATTTT

v_call: TRBV7-9
j_call: TRBJ2-1
d_call: -
clone_size: few
cdr3_aa: CASSVGGNEQFF
cdr3_nt: TGTGCCAGCAGCGTCGGGGGTAATGAGCAGTTCTTC

v_call: TRBV25-1
j_call: TRBJ2-6
d_call: -
clone_size: few
cdr3_aa: CASSELGGSGANVLTF
cdr3_nt: TGTGCCAGCAGTGAATTGGGGGGCTCTGGGGCCAACGTCCTGACTTTC

v_call: TRBV20-1
j_call: TRBJ2-1
d_call: -
clone_size: -
cdr3_aa: CSARGLGGNGNEQFF
cdr3_nt: TGCAGTGCTAGAGGCTTGGGTGGGAACGGCAATGAGCAGTTCTTC

v_call: TRBV4-1
j_call: TRBJ2-3
d_call: -
clone_size: few
cdr3_aa: CASGEGNDRLTDTQYF
cdr3_nt: TGCGCCAGCGGAGAAGGGAACGATCGACTCACAGATACGCAGTATTTT

v_call: TRBV3-1
j_call: TRBJ2-1
d_call: -
clone_size: few
cdr3_aa: CASSQDAQGEGPIFF
cdr3_nt: TGTGCCAGCAGCCAAGATGCGCAGGGGGAGGGACCGATTTTCTTC

v_call: TRBV27
j_call: TRBJ1-1
d_call: -
clone_size: -
cdr3_aa: CASSLRDGTEAFF
cdr3_nt: TGTGCCAGCAGTTTACGGGACGGCACTGAAGCTTTCTTT

v_call: TRBV2
j_call: TRBJ1-3
d_call: TRBD1
clone_size: many
cdr3_aa: CASSYGQGPGNTIYF
cdr3_nt: TGTGCCAGCAGTTACGGACAGGGGCCTGGAAACACCATATATTTT

v_call: TRBV3-1
j_call: TRBJ2-1
d_call: -
clone_size: -
cdr3_aa: CASSQGPFLRVELQNYNEQFF
cdr3_nt: TGTGCCAGCAGCCAAGGCCCCTTTCTGCGGGTAGAATTGCAAAACTACAATGAGCAGTTCTTC

v_call: TRBV10-3
j_call: TRBJ2-4
d_call: TRBD2
clone_size: -
cdr3_aa: CAISEGLANIQYF
cdr3_nt: TGTGCCATCAGTGAGGGACTAGCGAACATTCAGTACTTC

v_call: TRBV10-3
j_call: TRBJ2-7
d_call: -
clone_size: many
cdr3_aa: CAISATQGKETYEQYF
cdr3_nt: TGTGCCATCAGTGCAACCCAGGGAAAAGAAACCTACGAGCAGTACTTC

v_call: TRBV12-5
j_call: TRBJ2-1
d_call: TRBD2
clone_size: many
cdr3_aa: CASGNGASGLYNEQFF
cdr3_nt: TGTGCTAGTGGAAATGGGGCTAGCGGGCTCTACAATGAGCAGTTCTTC

v_call: TRBV18
j_call: TRBJ1-1
d_call: TRBD1
clone_size: -
cdr3_aa: CASSPTRGTGGTEAFF
cdr3_nt: TGTGCCAGCTCACCCACCCGGGGGACAGGGGGTACTGAAGCTTTCTTT